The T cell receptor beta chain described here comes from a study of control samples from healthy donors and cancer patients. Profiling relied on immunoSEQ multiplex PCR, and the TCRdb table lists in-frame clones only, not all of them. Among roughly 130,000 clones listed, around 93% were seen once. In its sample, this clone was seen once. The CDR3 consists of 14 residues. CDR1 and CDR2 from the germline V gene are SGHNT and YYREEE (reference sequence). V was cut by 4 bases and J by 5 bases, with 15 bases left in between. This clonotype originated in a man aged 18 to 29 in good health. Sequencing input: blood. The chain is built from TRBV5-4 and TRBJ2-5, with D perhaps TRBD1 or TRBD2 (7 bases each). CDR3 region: CASSPGGGWETQYF. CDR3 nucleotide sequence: TGTGCCAGCAGCCCAGGGGGAGGGTGGGAGACCCAGTACTTC.